A single sample gave rise to the 21 T cell receptor beta chains below, sequenced in a study of CD8+CD57+ T cells in acquired aplastic anemia. Whoever was chosen for sequencing had shown CD8+CD57+ cell expansion by flow cytometry. The template used for profiling TCR beta VDJ and CDR3 was genomic DNA. TCRdb fed the reads into MiXCR, producing one record per CDR3 protein. This table has 200,000 to 250,000 distinct CDR3 sequences, about 44% appearing once. The sequencing sample was made of sorted CD4+, CD8+, or CD8+CD57+ T cells (not recorded which) from PBMCs. The receptors originated from a human donor with aplastic anemia.

This clonotype has only a few counts. In DNA, the CDR3 is TGCAGTGCTAGAGATATAGGGTCTATAAACCAGCCCCAGCATTTT. It is translated as CSARDIGSINQPQHF. The chain uses TRBV20-1 and TRBJ1-5; no definite D call. Germline lookup yields CDR1 DFQATT and CDR2 SNEGSKA (reference sequence). The germline V and J ends were trimmed by 0 bases and 7 bases, with 16 bases remaining between them. The CDR3 has 15 amino acids.

This chain joins TRBV12-3 or TRBV12-4 and TRBJ1-2; the match to TRBD1 covers 8 bases. Trimming cost V 5 bases and J 7 bases; bases outside gene matches: 18. CDR3 length equals 17 residues. The CDR3 bases are TGTGCCAGCAGTCTAGGTATCGGACAGGGCTCTTCCTGTGGCTACACCTTC. It codes for CASSLGIGQGSSCGYTF.

The J gene is TRBJ1-5, the V gene TRBV30, with D possibly TRBD1 on 5 matching bases. V was cut by 1 base and J by 6 bases, with 16 bases left in between. The CDR3 covers 15 residues. Germline V gene data show CDR1 as GTSNPN and CDR2 as SVGIG (reference sequence). In nucleotides, the CDR3 is TGTGCCTGGAGTGGCCTTGGGGCGCGAGGTCAGCCCCAGCATTTT. Its translation: CAWSGLGARGQPQHF.

This chain joins TRBV18 and TRBJ2-1; 11 positions match TRBD1. The junction had 5 bases not matched to a gene; V was cut back by 3 bases and J by 4 bases. Germline V gives CDR1 KGHSH, CDR2 LQKENI. The CDR3 totals 16 residues. The CDR3 region has the DNA TGTGCCAGCTCACCGAGGGGGACAGGGGGATACAATGAGCAGTTCTTC. Translating it yields CASSPRGTGGYNEQFF.

The chain links TRBV4-2 to TRBJ1-2; a weak D match, TRBD1 (5 bases). V gave up 3 bases and J gave up 8 bases, with 13 bases separating them. The CDR3 is 13 residues long. From germline, CDR1 is LGHNA and CDR2 YNFKEQ. DNA for the CDR3: TGTGCCAGCAGCCAGGACACGACGCCCGGCTACACCTTC. Translating gives CASSQDTTPGYTF.

The chain uses TRBV28 and TRBJ1-5; 7 bases are a match to TRBD1. Germline V gene sequence: CDR1 MDHEN, CDR2 SYDVKM. This CDR3 region has 14 residues. The V and J ends lost 5 bases and 7 bases, in that order; junction bases with no gene match: 8. CDR3 nucleotides: TGTGCCAGCAGTGTGGGACAGAGGGGGCAGCCCCAGCATTTT. Its protein is CASSVGQRGQPQHF.

With regard to this clonotype: Here the CDR3 omits its conserved ending phenylalanine or tryptophan, so a read error is the likely source. DNA of the CDR3: TGTGCCAGCTCCGGGACAACAGTATGGCTCAGCTCCTACGAGCAGTACTCC. This gives the protein CASSGTTVWLSSYEQYS. The chain has TRBV2 and TRBJ2-7, with D possibly TRBD1 on 6 matching bases. This CDR3 is built from 17 residues. V was shortened by 8 bases and J by 0 bases, with 23 bases between the two germline ends. Germline lookup yields CDR1 SNHLY and CDR2 FYNNEI.

This clonotype occurred a few times. The rearrangement joins TRBV24-1 to TRBJ1-1; tentative D call: TRBD1 (5 bases). Trimming shortened V by 4 bases and J by 1 base, and 9 bases separated the two germline ends. Germline-derived CDR1 and CDR2 are KGHDR and SFDVKD. The CDR3 totals 14 residues. CDR3 coding DNA: TGTGCCACCAGTGAAGGGACGAGGAACACTGAAGCTTTCTTT. It codes for CATSEGTRNTEAFF.

This clonotype was counted many times. The rearrangement joins TRBV6-4 to TRBJ2-1; D assignment may be TRBD1 or TRBD2 (7 bases each). Trimming pared 3 bases from V and 4 bases from J, leaving 13 bases between. CDR1 MRHNA and CDR2 SNTAGT come from the germline V gene. The CDR3 loop spans 15 amino acids. The CDR3 DNA reads TGTGCCAGCAGTGAGGCCAGGGGGGGATACAATGAGCAGTTCTTC. Amino acids: CASSEARGGYNEQFF.

V usage is TRBV5-5 and J usage is TRBJ1-1; D may be TRBD1 (5 bases). The V gene lost 4 bases and the J gene lost 4 bases, with 23 bases spanning the gap. The CDR3 has 17 residues. Germline values: CDR1 SGHKS, CDR2 YYEKEE (reference sequence). The CDR3 loop is CASSQRGEGRKGTEAFF. The CDR3 region has the DNA TGTGCCAGCAGCCAGAGAGGGGAGGGAAGAAAGGGCACTGAAGCTTTCTTT.

The chain couples TRBV25-1 to TRBJ2-2; 9 bases match TRBD1. Trimming at V came to 5 bases and at J to 2 bases, leaving 12 bases not matched to a gene. The CDR3 runs 18 residues. The V gene's germline CDR1 is MGHDK and CDR2 SYGVNS. The CDR3 here is CASSRNSGQGVNTGELFF. CDR3 sequence (DNA): TGTGCCAGCAGTAGAAACTCGGGACAGGGCGTTAACACCGGGGAGCTGTTTTTT.

This clonotype was seen repeatedly, ten times or more. The chain employs TRBV24-1 and TRBJ2-1; 11 bases agree with TRBD2. Germline CDR1 and CDR2: KGHDR and SFDVKD. After removal of 6 bases from V and 0 bases from J, the junction contained 3 bases not matched to a gene. This CDR3 is built from 16 residues. The CDR3 DNA is TGTGCCACCAGTCAAACTAGCGGGAGCTCCTACAATGAGCAGTTCTTC. Amino acids: CATSQTSGSSYNEQFF.

The chain couples TRBV2 to TRBJ1-1; D call uncertain. CDR3 size: 14 residues. The germline V gene has CDR1 SNHLY and CDR2 FYNNEI. With 8 bases removed from V and 0 bases from J, the gap between germline ends came to 13 bases. CDR3 residues: CASRLSGMNTEAFF. CDR3 bases: TGTGCCAGCCGCCTGTCCGGGATGAACACTGAAGCTTTCTTT.

The chain uses TRBV7-2 and TRBJ2-7; D not resolved. This CDR3 is built from 13 residues. V lost 5 bases, J lost 1 base, and 9 bases lay in between. Germline CDR1 SGHTA, CDR2 FQGNSA. For the CDR3, the DNA is TGTGCCAGCAGCCCAGCAGAATCCTACGAGCAGTACTTC. Encoded protein: CASSPAESYEQYF.

The rearrangement joins TRBV10-3 to TRBJ1-5; the match to TRBD1 covers 9 bases. V lost 11 bases, J lost 1 base, and 6 bases stayed unmatched. Per the germline V gene, CDR1 is ENHRY and CDR2 is SYGVKD. This CDR3 is built from 14 residues. The CDR3 here is CAAGTGMSNQPQHF. CDR3 nucleotides: TGTGCCGCCGGGACAGGGATGAGCAATCAGCCCCAGCATTTT.

This chain uses TRBV5-1 with TRBJ2-7; D ambiguous. The CDR3 has 16 residues. Germline CDR1 SGHRS, CDR2 YFSETQ. The V end was cut by 0 bases, the J end by 0 bases, with 13 bases between. In DNA, the CDR3 is TGCGCCAGCAGCTTGGTGGTCAGTTCGAGCTCCTACGAGCAGTACTTC. This encodes CASSLVVSSSSYEQYF. Combining the CDR3 with reference TRBV5-1 and TRBJ2-7 gives the whole variable domain KAGVTQTPRYLIKTRGQQVTLSCSPISGHRSVSWYQQTPGQGLQFLFEYFSETQRNKGNFPGRFSGRQFSNSRSEMNVSTLELGDSALYLCASSLVVSSSSYEQYFGPGTRLTVT.

This clonotype was observed once. The chain recombines TRBV10-2 with TRBJ2-7; the match to TRBD1 covers 9 bases. This CDR3 is 15 amino acids long. CDR1 is WSHSY and CDR2 is SAAADI in the germline V gene. The V gene end was trimmed by 2 bases and the J gene end by 3 bases; junction bases not matched to a gene: 5. The CDR3 here is CASSEPGTGNYEQYF. The CDR3 region has the DNA TGCGCCAGCAGTGAGCCCGGGACAGGGAACTACGAGCAGTACTTC.

A word on this clonotype: The conserved closing phenylalanine or tryptophan is absent in this CDR3, likely reflecting a read error. This sequence joins TRBV20-1 and TRBJ2-5, with a tentative D call TRBD2 (5 bases). CDR1 and CDR2 (germline): DFQATT, SNEGSKA (reference sequence). CDR3 size: 13 residues. V was trimmed by 1 base and J by 4 bases, leaving 10 bases between them. As DNA, the CDR3 is TGCAGTGCTAGAGTTCCGGGGTTAGAGACCCAGTACCTC. This translates into CSARVPGLETQYL.

The J gene is TRBJ1-1, the V gene TRBV19, with TRBD1 matching over 7 bases. V lost 8 bases, J lost 7 bases, and 4 bases stayed unmatched. Germline V gene data show CDR1 as LNHDA and CDR2 as SQIVND (reference sequence). This CDR3 has 11 amino acids. CDR3 region: CASSGQLEAFF. The CDR3 region has the DNA TGTGCCAGTTCGGGACAGCTTGAAGCTTTCTTT.

This clonotype was seen a handful of times. The chain combines TRBV7-9 with TRBJ2-6; TRBD2 agrees at 7 bases. This CDR3 spans 17 amino acids. Germline V gives CDR1 SEHNR, CDR2 FQNEAQ (reference sequence). V shed 5 bases, J shed 1 base, and the junction held 8 bases outside the gene matches. The CDR3 bases are TGTGCCAGCAGCCCTTGGGGGGGGGAGTCTGGGGCCAACGTCCTGACTTTC. It codes for CASSPWGGESGANVLTF. The full variable domain, with the rest looked up from reference TRBV7-9 and TRBJ2-6, is DTGVSQNPRHKITKRGQNVTFRCDPISEHNRLYWYRQTLGQGPEFLTYFQNEAQLEKSRLLSDRFSAERPKGSFSTLEIQRTEQGDSAMYLCASSPWGGESGANVLTFGAGSRLTVL.

The chain joins TRBV7-2 to TRBJ1-2; 8 nucleotides agree with TRBD1. Germline V lookup: CDR1 SGHTA, CDR2 FQGNSA. The CDR3 sequence is 14 residues long. Losses at the gene ends were 5 bases for V and 5 bases for J; bases not matched to a gene: 7. The CDR3 region has the DNA TGTGCCAGCAGCAAACCGGGACAGGCGTATGGCTACACCTTC. It is translated as CASSKPGQAYGYTF.